The 12 T cell receptor beta chains below come from one sample, sequenced in a study of blood T cell repertoires in COVID-19. The data were produced by immunoSEQ multiplex PCR, yet TCRdb's version contains in-frame clones alone and is incomplete. This table has 80,000 to 90,000 clones, around four fifths appearing once. Material: peripheral blood. These receptors all stem from a woman aged 65 to 85 with acute or convalescent COVID-19.

The chain couples TRBV29-1 to TRBJ2-3; 8 bases align to TRBD1. The CDR3 is 13 residues long. The ends lost 6 bases at V and 9 bases at J; junction bases unmatched: 11. Germline loops: CDR1 SQVTM, CDR2 ANQGSEA. The DNA of the CDR3 is TGCAGCGTCGAAAGGACAGGGCTCTTAACGCAGTATTTT. Translating it yields CSVERTGLLTQYF.

The chain combines TRBV11-2 with TRBJ2-7; TRBD2 matches at 7 bases. Trimming took 5 bases from V and 0 from J; bases not matched to a gene: 4. The CDR3 spans 14 residues. Germline loops: CDR1 SGHAT, CDR2 FQNNGV. Here the CDR3 reads CASSPGGGSYEQYF. The CDR3 nucleotides are TGTGCCAGCAGCCCTGGCGGGGGCTCCTACGAGCAGTACTTC.

This clone was seen only a few times. The rearrangement joins TRBV7-9 to TRBJ1-5, with D perhaps TRBD1 (5 bases). Trimming left V 1 base short and J 3 bases short, with 7 bases between. Per the germline V gene, CDR1 is SEHNR and CDR2 is FQNEAQ (reference sequence). CDR3 length: 14 residues. The CDR3 DNA reads TGTGCCAGCAGCTTAGAAGGGGTCAATCAGCCCCAGCATTTT. This codes for CASSLEGVNQPQHF.

This chain joins TRBV4-1 and TRBJ1-5; D gene uncertain. This CDR3 contains 14 residues. Germline V gene sequence: CDR1 MGHRA, CDR2 YSYEKL. V lost 0 bases and J 7 bases, leaving 10 bases between the germline ends. In DNA, the CDR3 is TGCGCCAGCAGCCAAGAGGGCACCAACCAGCCCCAGCATTTT. This gives the protein CASSQEGTNQPQHF.

The CDR3: CASSIGGSGANVLTF. The CDR3 coding sequence is TGTGCCAGTAGTATAGGAGGGTCCGGGGCCAACGTCCTGACTTTC. The V gene is TRBV19, the J gene TRBJ2-6; perhaps TRBD2 as D (5 bases). Trimming took 1 base from V and 4 from J, leaving 8 bases between them. The CDR3 runs to 15 residues. CDR1 LNHDA and CDR2 SQIVND come from the germline V gene (reference sequence).

The V call is TRBV24-1, the J call TRBJ2-3, with 7 nucleotides matching TRBD2. Germline V lookup: CDR1 KGHDR, CDR2 SFDVKD. Losses at the gene ends were 3 bases for V and 0 bases for J; bases not matched to a gene: 2. CDR3 size: 15 residues. DNA of the CDR3: TGTGCCACCAGTGATATAGCGGGTAGCACAGATACGCAGTATTTT. This encodes CATSDIAGSTDTQYF.

V is TRBV7-4 and J is TRBJ2-7, with D unclear. From germline, CDR1 is SGHVT and CDR2 SQSDAQ. The germline V and J ends were trimmed by 0 bases and 5 bases, with 8 bases remaining between them. This CDR3 spans 13 amino acids. In DNA form, the CDR3 reads TGTGCCAGCAGCTTAGCGCATGGCCACGAGCAGTACTTC. Protein: CASSLAHGHEQYF.

This clone has only one observation. This chain links TRBV30 with TRBJ1-6; D gene unclear. CDR3 length: 13 amino acids. Trimming shortened V by 0 bases and J by 6 bases, and 6 bases separated the two germline ends. Germline V CDR1 and CDR2: GTSNPN, SVGIG (reference sequence). CDR3 loop: CAWSVWPNSPLHF. DNA of the CDR3: TGTGCCTGGAGTGTATGGCCTAATTCACCCCTCCACTTT.

The rearrangement links TRBV9 to TRBJ1-1, with D perhaps TRBD1 (6 bases). This CDR3 region has 17 residues. Per the germline V gene, CDR1 is SGDLS and CDR2 is YYNGEE. Trimming cost V 4 bases and J 1 base, with 20 bases left between them. This CDR3 is CASSYSILQGTNTEAFF. For the CDR3, the DNA is TGTGCCAGCAGCTATTCTATATTGCAGGGGACGAACACTGAAGCTTTCTTT. Using reference TRBV9 and TRBJ1-1 for the parts outside the CDR3, the full variable domain is DSGVTQTPKHLITATGQRVTLRCSPRSGDLSVYWYQQSLDQGLQFLIQYYNGEERAKGNILERFSAQQFPDLHSELNLSSLELGDSALYFCASSYSILQGTNTEAFFGQGTRLTVV.

The chain employs TRBV4-1 and TRBJ1-2; 11 positions match TRBD1. Per germline, CDR1 MGHRA and CDR2 YSYEKL. The ends lost 5 bases at V and 8 bases at J; junction bases unmatched: 7. The CDR3 runs to 14 residues. The CDR3 loop reads CASSTDRGLGGYTF. The CDR3 DNA sequence: TGCGCCAGCAGCACGGACAGGGGGCTGGGAGGCTACACCTTC.

The chain uses TRBV6-5 and TRBJ2-3, with 7 bases matching TRBD2. CDR3 size: 15 residues. The germline CDR1 and CDR2 sequences are MNHEY and SVGAGI. V was pared by 4 bases and J by 6 bases, with 10 bases of the junction left unmatched. The DNA of the CDR3 is TGTGCCAGCAGTTCCCAGGGCTGGGGAGGGGATACGCAGTATTTT. Translating gives CASSSQGWGGDTQYF.

The V gene is TRBV2, the J gene TRBJ1-5; tentative D call: TRBD1 (5 bases). V dropped 8 bases and J dropped 5 bases, with 16 bases sitting between them. The germline V gene encodes CDR1 SNHLY and CDR2 FYNNEI. The CDR3 contains 14 residues. The DNA of the CDR3 is TGTGCCAGCGGGGGAGGGAACCGCGATCAGCCCCAGCATTTT. As protein: CASGGGNRDQPQHF.